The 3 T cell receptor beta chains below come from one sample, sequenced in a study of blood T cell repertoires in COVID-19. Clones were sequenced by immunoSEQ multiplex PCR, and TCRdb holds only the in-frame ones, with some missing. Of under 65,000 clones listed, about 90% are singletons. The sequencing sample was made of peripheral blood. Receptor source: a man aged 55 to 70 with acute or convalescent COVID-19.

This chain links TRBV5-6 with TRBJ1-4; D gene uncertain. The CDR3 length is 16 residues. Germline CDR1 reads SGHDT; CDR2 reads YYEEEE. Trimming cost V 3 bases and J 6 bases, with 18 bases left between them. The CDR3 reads CASSSRVGTRDEKLFF. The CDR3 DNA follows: TGTGCCAGCAGCTCCCGGGTTGGTACTCGGGATGAAAAACTGTTTTTT.

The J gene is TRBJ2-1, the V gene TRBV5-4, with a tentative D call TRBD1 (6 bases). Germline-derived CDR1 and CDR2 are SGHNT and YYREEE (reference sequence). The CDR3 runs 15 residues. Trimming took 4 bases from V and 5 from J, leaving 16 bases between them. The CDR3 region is CASSTPGQGNNEQFF. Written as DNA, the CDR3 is TGTGCCAGCAGCACCCCGGGACAAGGGAACAATGAGCAGTTCTTC. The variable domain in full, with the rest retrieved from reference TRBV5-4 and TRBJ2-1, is ETGVTQSPTHLIKTRGQQVTLRCSSQSGHNTVSWYQQALGQGPQFIFQYYREEENGRGNFPPRFSGLQFPNYSSELNVNALELDDSALYLCASSTPGQGNNEQFFGPGTRLTVL.

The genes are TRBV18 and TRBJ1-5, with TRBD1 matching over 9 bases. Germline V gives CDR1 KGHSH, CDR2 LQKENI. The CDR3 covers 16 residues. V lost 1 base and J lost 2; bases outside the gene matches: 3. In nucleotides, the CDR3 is TGTGCCAGCTCACCACGGACAGGGGCTGGCAATCAGCCCCAGCATTTT. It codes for CASSPRTGAGNQPQHF.